The present T cell receptor beta chain was sequenced within a study of PD-1 blockade in classical Hodgkin lymphoma (dated by TCRdb to the early 2020s). Regarding the complete study: Nivolumab dosing was 3 mg/kg intravenously every 2 weeks, continuing until either disease progression or unacceptable toxicity. To define a peripheral blood immune signature of response to PD-1 blockade in classical Hodgkin lymphoma, the study combined TCR beta sequencing with CyTOF.

CDR3 length: 15 amino acids, cysteine to phenylalanine. Just the 45-base CDR3 DNA is kept, in frame starting at base 1. As encoded in the germline V gene, CDR1 is SGHTA while CDR2 is FQGTGA. The junction shows trimming of 6 bases on V and 1 base on J, plus 15 bases between the germline ends. Notes on this clone: Its antigen has not been determined. No much larger clone exists at a distance of one base, and base qualities are not known.

The time point label on this specimen signifies: cycle 1 day 1 (C1D1), immediately before nivolumab initiation. Relapse after autologous stem cell transplantation had occurred in all trial patients, and cohorts A, B and C were distinguished by prior brentuximab vedotin exposure. Using a Miltenyi CD8+ T cell isolation kit, CD8+ T cells were purified from thawed PBMCs through magnetic negative selection. A total of under 70 patients with relapsed/refractory classical Hodgkin lymphoma made up the trial cohort, and each patient's best overall response was complete response, partial response or progressive disease. Trial patients were treated with single-agent nivolumab in the multi-cohort phase II CheckMate 205 trial. An independent review committee assessed best overall response by applying the 2007 International Working Group response criteria. Trial PBMCs were collected immediately before nivolumab initiation (C1D1) and during therapy at cycle 2 day 1 and cycle 4 day 1. After peripheral blood was drawn into 8 mL Vacutainer Cell Preparation Tubes, PBMCs were isolated by centrifugation and then cryopreserved. Purified CD4+ and CD8+ fractions were prepared only for cases in which an additional PBMC sample was available. Magnetically labelled cells were depleted on LS columns in a quadroMACS separator, and the flow-through was collected as the purified fraction.

The full study reports these points: The study covered only a single clinical trial cohort, and the causes of the repertoire differences, possibly disease activity or prior therapy, were still not defined. Trial patients achieving complete response had baseline diversity similar to newly diagnosed patients, whereas partial responders and progressors had significantly lower diversity. A significant rise by C4D1 was seen in CD4+ but not CD8+ TCR diversity (p=0.0027 vs p=0.16), with the rise being most apparent in complete responders (p=0.02). Lower diversity was seen in patients whose nivolumab began less than 1 year after ASCT, and these patients were left out of later analyses so that immune reconstitution would not confound the results. Newly diagnosed patients were reported to have lower baseline TCR diversity than healthy donors, and relapsed/refractory patients were reported to have lower baseline TCR diversity still.

The Qiagen DNeasy kit was used to extract genomic DNA from unsorted PBMCs and from the negatively selected CD4+ and CD8+ fractions. TCR beta CDR3 regions were amplified by immunoSEQ multiplex PCR using primers annealing to V and J segments. A synthetic immune receptor repertoire was used to minimize amplification bias, and remaining bias was computationally removed after sequencing. As for how the authors treated the data: Repertoire diversity was quantified as the Shannon entropy index using custom Python scripts. Unsorted, CD4+ and CD8+ repertoires were analyzed separately, except in combined analyses where CD4+ and CD8+ sequences were merged in silico. Clonal expansion was defined as at least a 2-fold frequency increase after treatment relative to C1D1, with a pseudocount of 0.5 for undetected baseline clones. Clones with 0 or 1 copy at C1D1 were classified as singleton clones, and clones with 2 or more copies were classified as non-singleton clones. Clones expanded in unsorted samples were annotated as CD4+, CD8+ or unknown by matching protein sequences in sorted samples from the same patient. Wilcoxon tests were applied to paired samples to test diversity changes from C1D1 to C4D1. The immuneACCESS repertoire file appears here via TCRdb, limited to in-frame rearrangements. These files lack a portion of the clones; in checked studies, under half of the deficit traces to unresolved V genes, and the cause of the others is not known. V, J and clone size derive from that table, while D and trimming were established from the DNA sequence. The sample profile shows about 5,000 clones; 70% to 85% of them were found once. About a tenth of the sample rests with the top ten.

Sample: CD8+ T cells from blood, taken at baseline. The sequence is built from TRBV7-3 and TRBJ1-1; the D gene is not confidently resolved. The TCR comes from a human donor with classical Hodgkin lymphoma. The CDR3 protein is CASSLPGSPNTEAFF. The nucleotide sequence reads as follows: TGTGCCAGCAGTCTACCTGGGAGCCCGAACACTGAAGCTTTCTTT.